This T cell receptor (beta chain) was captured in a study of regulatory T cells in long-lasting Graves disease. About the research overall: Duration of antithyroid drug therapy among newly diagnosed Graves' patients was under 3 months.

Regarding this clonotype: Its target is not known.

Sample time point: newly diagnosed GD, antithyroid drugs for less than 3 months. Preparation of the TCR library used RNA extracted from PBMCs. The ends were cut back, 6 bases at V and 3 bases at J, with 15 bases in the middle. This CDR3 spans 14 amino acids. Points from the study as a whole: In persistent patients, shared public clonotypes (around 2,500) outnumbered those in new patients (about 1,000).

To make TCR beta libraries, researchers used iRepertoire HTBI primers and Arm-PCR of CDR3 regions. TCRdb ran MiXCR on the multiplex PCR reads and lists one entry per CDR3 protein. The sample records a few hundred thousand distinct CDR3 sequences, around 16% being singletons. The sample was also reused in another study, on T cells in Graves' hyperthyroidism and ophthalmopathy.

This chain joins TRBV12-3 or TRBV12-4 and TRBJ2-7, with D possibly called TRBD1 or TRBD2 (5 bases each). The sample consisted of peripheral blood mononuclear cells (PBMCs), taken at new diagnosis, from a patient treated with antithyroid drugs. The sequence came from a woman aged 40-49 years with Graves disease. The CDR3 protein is CASRGPLPSYEQYF. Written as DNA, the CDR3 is TGTGCCAGCAGGGGACCCCTTCCAAGCTACGAGCAGTACTTC.